The T cell receptor (beta chain) under discussion was sequenced for a study of naive and memory T cell subsets. Two oligonucleotides, mixed equimolar, formed the beta constant-region primer covering TRBC1 and TRBC2. Using its own MiXCR run on the UMI-ligation and nested PCR reads, TCRdb lists one record per CDR3 protein. The sample records tens of thousands of distinct CDR3 sequences, roughly 7% being singletons. CMV status came from CD4+ IFNgamma after overnight CMV lysate stimulation. After CD4 positive bead selection, the CD4-negative fraction gave CD8 T cells. Four subsets defined by CD45RA and CD27 were sorted after CD3, CD4, CD8 and live/dead staining. The clonotype originates from a human donor in good health. The specimen was central memory CD4+ T cells from blood.

In DNA, the CDR3 is TGTGCCAGCAGCTTAAGAGCGGGGCAAGAGACCCAGTACTTC. Translated: CASSLRAGQETQYF. The chain couples TRBV7-6 to TRBJ2-5; 7 positions agree with TRBD2. CDR3 length: 14 residues. CDR1 and CDR2 (germline): SGHVS, FNYEAQ. J gave up 2 bases and V 2 bases, and 2 bases lay outside the gene matches.